The 22 T cell receptor beta chains below were found in one sample sequenced in a study of CD8+CD57+ T cells in acquired aplastic anemia. Genomic DNA served as template for TCR beta VDJ and CDR3 profiling. In TCRdb, the reads were re-called with MiXCR into one record per CDR3 protein. The sample shows about 110,000 distinct CDR3 sequences, under 60% of them seen only once. Source material: sorted CD4+, CD8+, or CD8+CD57+ T cells (not recorded which) from PBMCs. The receptors shown here come from a human donor in good health, serving as a control.

The rearrangement links TRBV19 to TRBJ2-1; TRBD1 matches 9 bases. This CDR3 region has 14 residues. The J segment lost 6 bases and the V segment lost 5 bases, leaving 5 bases of the junction unmatched. Germline lookup yields CDR1 LNHDA and CDR2 SQIVND (reference sequence). The CDR3, as DNA: TGTGCCAGTAGTCACCTGGGACAGGGCAATGAGCAGTTCTTC. Its protein is CASSHLGQGNEQFF.

As for this clonotype: This may arise from a read error, as a much more abundant clone is one base away. The chain's CDR3 is CASSLTVVRTDTRYF. The CDR3 bases are TGTGCCAGCAGCCTTACGGTGGTACGCACAGATACGCGGTATTTT. The chain employs TRBV7-6 and TRBJ2-3; D gene unclear. CDR3 size: 15 residues. CDR1 and CDR2 from the germline V gene are SGHVS and FNYEAQ.

The chain combines TRBV2 with TRBJ2-5; no definite D call. The CDR3 spans 13 residues. V shed 6 bases and J shed 4 bases, with 12 bases lying between them. CDR1 is SNHLY and CDR2 is FYNNEI in the germline V gene. The CDR3 region has the DNA TGTGCCAGCAGCCAGTCTTGGGGAGAGACCCAGTACTTC. Translating it yields CASSQSWGETQYF.

This clonotype was recorded at least ten times. V is TRBV27 and J is TRBJ1-6; D may be TRBD1 (5 bases). CDR1 is MNHEY, CDR2 SMNVEV, per germline (reference sequence). V lost 5 bases, J lost 7 bases, and 12 bases lay in between. This CDR3 is built from 14 residues. CDR3 DNA sequence: TGTGCCAGCAGTGGGGGGTTGGGGAATTCACCCCTCCACTTT. Protein: CASSGGLGNSPLHF.

V and J are TRBV24-1 and TRBJ1-2; 8 bases are a match to TRBD1. Germline CDR1 KGHDR, CDR2 SFDVKD. The CDR3 length is 17 residues. The J segment lost 8 bases and the V segment lost 2 bases, leaving 15 bases of the junction unmatched. The CDR3 coding sequence is TGTGCCACCAGTGATTCGTCCAGAGCAGGGGGCGAAAGGGGCTACACCTTC. This encodes CATSDSSRAGGERGYTF.

This clonotype has just a few counts. The gene calls are TRBV6-4 and TRBJ2-7; a weak D match, TRBD2 (6 bases). Trimming left V 0 bases short and J 6 bases short, with 9 bases between. CDR1 is MRHNA and CDR2 is SNTAGT in the germline V gene. The CDR3 contains 13 residues. DNA of the CDR3: TGTGCCAGCAGTGACTCCCTTAGCGGCGAGCAGTACTTC. Translating gives CASSDSLSGEQYF.

The chain carries TRBV12-3 or TRBV12-4 and TRBJ1-2; no clear D gene. This CDR3 has 13 amino acids. With 7 bases removed from V and 8 bases from J, the gap between germline ends came to 17 bases. Here the CDR3 reads CASNLVIGLGYTF. CDR3 DNA sequence: TGTGCCAGCAATCTAGTTATAGGTCTGGGCTACACCTTC.

The table lists this clonotype with a few counts. The genes are TRBV5-1 and TRBJ2-3, with D tentatively TRBD1 or TRBD2 (6 bases each). This CDR3 spans 15 amino acids. Trimming removed 0 bases at V and 4 bases at J, with 12 bases between. Germline V gives CDR1 SGHRS, CDR2 YFSETQ. The CDR3 sequence is CASSLEGGQADTQYF. As DNA, the CDR3 is TGCGCCAGCAGCTTGGAGGGGGGCCAGGCAGATACGCAGTATTTT.

Concerning this clonotype itself: Germline is not matched at one junction end, which may reflect a read error. The V and J genes are TRBV2 and TRBJ1-1, with 9 bases fitting TRBD1. Germline V gene data show CDR1 as SNHLY and CDR2 as FYNNEI. The CDR3 spans 15 residues. CDR3 in amino acids: CASSEMGTGNTEAFW. The CDR3 DNA is TGTGCCAGCAGTGAAATGGGGACAGGGAACACTGAAGCTTTCTGG.

The rearrangement links TRBV11-2 to TRBJ2-7; perhaps D is TRBD1 or TRBD2 (5 bases each). Germline V lookup: CDR1 SGHAT, CDR2 FQNNGV. V was trimmed by 4 bases and J by 2 bases, leaving 18 bases between them. CDR3 length: 16 residues. The CDR3 region is CASSSTSGTITYEQYF. In nucleotides, the CDR3 is TGTGCCAGCAGCTCTACCTCCGGGACCATAACCTACGAGCAGTACTTC.

Turning to this clonotype: The junction departs from germline at one end; a sequencing error may be responsible. In DNA form, the CDR3 reads TGTGCCAGCAGTGAATTTCTATTTGGGGGAACTAATGAAAAACTGCTTTTC. Its protein product is CASSEFLFGGTNEKLLF. The chain joins TRBV25-1 to TRBJ1-4; perhaps TRBD1 as D (5 bases). This CDR3 is built from 17 residues. Germline CDR1 and CDR2: MGHDK and SYGVNS.

This clonotype has at least ten counts. This CDR3 reads CASSLSGGREQYF. The CDR3 DNA reads as TGTGCCAGCAGCTTGTCCGGGGGACGCGAGCAGTACTTC. V gene TRBV5-6 combines with J gene TRBJ2-7, with a weak D call TRBD2 (6 bases). V lost 1 base and J lost 6, with 11 bases in between. This CDR3 comprises 13 residues. From germline, CDR1 is SGHDT and CDR2 YYEEEE.

This clonotype was counted a single time. The rearrangement uses TRBV29-1 and TRBJ1-2, with a tentative D call TRBD1 (5 bases). V lost 7 bases and J lost 8, with 23 bases in between. Germline V gene sequence: CDR1 SQVTM, CDR2 ANQGSEA. The CDR3 is made up of 14 amino acids. The CDR3 DNA reads TGCAGCGCCCCCGGAGTGGGCAGGGAAGGAGGCTACACCTTC. Its protein is CSAPGVGREGGYTF. Full variable domain (rest looked up from reference TRBV29-1 and TRBJ1-2): SAVISQKPSRDICQRGTSLTIQCQVDSQVTMMFWYRQQPGQSLTLIATANQGSEATYESGFVIDKFPISRPNLTFSTLTVSNMSPEDSSIYLCSAPGVGREGGYTFGSGTRLTVV.

This clonotype has at least ten counts. The J gene is TRBJ1-6, the V gene TRBV30, with D perhaps TRBD1 (5 bases). The CDR3 has 13 residues. In germline, CDR1 is GTSNPN, CDR2 SVGIG (reference sequence). Trimming stripped 5 bases from V and 9 bases from J, with 14 bases between. CDR3 DNA: TGTGCCTGGCACGCTCTGGGGGGTTCACCCCTCCACTTT. The encoded protein is CAWHALGGSPLHF.

The V gene is TRBV29-1, the J gene TRBJ2-5; D is uncertain. CDR3 length: 11 residues. Germline loops: CDR1 SQVTM, CDR2 ANQGSEA. Trimming took off 3 bases at V and 5 bases at J, with 7 bases between the two ends. CDR3 coding DNA: TGCAGCGTTGAGGACCCGGAGACCCAGTACTTC. Protein sequence: CSVEDPETQYF.

Note on this clonotype: One junction end disagrees with the germline gene, perhaps due to a read error. The chain recombines TRBV30 with TRBJ2-5; TRBD2 agrees at 11 bases. The CDR3 runs 15 residues. CDR1 and CDR2 from the germline V gene are GTSNPN and SVGIG (reference sequence). The CDR3 region is CAWRPGTSGQGTQYF. The CDR3 nucleotides read TGTGCCTGGAGACCCGGGACTAGCGGACAAGGGACCCAGTACTTC.

DNA for the CDR3: TGTGCCACCAGCACGGGGCTTTGGGAAGAGACCCAGTACTTC. Translating it yields CATSTGLWEETQYF. This chain connects TRBV15 to TRBJ2-5, with D perhaps being TRBD1 or TRBD2 (5 bases each). This CDR3 comprises 14 residues. Germline assignment: CDR1 LNHNV and CDR2 YYDKDF (reference sequence). The ends were cut back, 4 bases at V and 3 bases at J, with 12 bases in the middle.

The rearrangement links TRBV5-1 to TRBJ2-3; D is perhaps TRBD1 or TRBD2 (5 bases each). Germline CDR1 reads SGHRS; CDR2 reads YFSETQ. Trimming shortened V by 4 bases and J by 6 bases, and 15 bases separated the two germline ends. This CDR3 has 14 amino acids. The CDR3 spells CASSKMRGGDTQYF. The CDR3 DNA reads TGCGCCAGCAGCAAAATGAGGGGTGGGGATACGCAGTATTTT. Variable domain in full (rest from reference TRBV5-1 and TRBJ2-3): KAGVTQTPRYLIKTRGQQVTLSCSPISGHRSVSWYQQTPGQGLQFLFEYFSETQRNKGNFPGRFSGRQFSNSRSEMNVSTLELGDSALYLCASSKMRGGDTQYFGPGTRLTVL.

As to this clonotype: One end of the junction is discordant with germline, which a read error may explain. This rearrangement joins TRBV19 to TRBJ2-7, with 10 bases identical to TRBD1. CDR1 and CDR2 from the germline V gene are LNHDA and SQIVND (reference sequence). The CDR3 covers 13 residues. CDR3 sequence: CASYDRGRDEQYF. The CDR3 DNA is TGCGCCAGTTATGACAGGGGGCGCGACGAGCAGTACTTC.

This clonotype was observed at least ten times. The rearrangement joins TRBV7-2 to TRBJ2-3; D gene ambiguous. V lost 7 bases and J lost 2, with 10 bases in between. Germline CDR1 and CDR2: SGHTA and FQGNSA. The CDR3 has 13 residues. The CDR3, as DNA: TGTGCCAGCACGGGTCTCACCACAGATACGCAGTATTTT. Translated: CASTGLTTDTQYF.

The CDR3 sequence: CASGYTLETETGYTF. CDR3 sequence (DNA): TGTGCTAGTGGTTACACCTTGGAAACGGAGACGGGCTACACCTTC. The chain joins TRBV12-5 to TRBJ1-2, with D unresolved. Per the germline V gene, CDR1 is LGHNT and CDR2 is FRNRAP. The CDR3 is 15 amino acids. Trimming took off 4 bases at V and 8 bases at J, with 20 bases between the two ends.

This clonotype was seen many times. The chain is built from TRBV10-1 and TRBJ2-1; D might be TRBD2 (5 bases). Looked up from germline, CDR1 is WNHNN and CDR2 is SYGVQD (reference sequence). Trimming removed 8 bases from V and 0 bases from J, with 11 bases in between. CDR3 length: 14 residues. CDR3 loop: CASGPGSSYNEQFF. The CDR3 region has the DNA TGCGCCAGCGGCCCGGGAAGCTCCTACAATGAGCAGTTCTTC.